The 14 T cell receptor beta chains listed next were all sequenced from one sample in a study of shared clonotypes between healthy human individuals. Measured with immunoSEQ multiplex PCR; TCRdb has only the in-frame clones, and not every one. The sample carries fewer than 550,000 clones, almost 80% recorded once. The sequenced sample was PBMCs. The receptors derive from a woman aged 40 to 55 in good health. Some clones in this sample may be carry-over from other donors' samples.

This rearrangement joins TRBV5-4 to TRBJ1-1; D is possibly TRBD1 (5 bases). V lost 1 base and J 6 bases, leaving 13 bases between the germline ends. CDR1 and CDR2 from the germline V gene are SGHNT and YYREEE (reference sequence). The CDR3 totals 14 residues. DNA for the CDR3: TGTGCCAGCAGCTTGACGGGGGTTAGTTCTGAAGCTTTCTTT. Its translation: CASSLTGVSSEAFF.

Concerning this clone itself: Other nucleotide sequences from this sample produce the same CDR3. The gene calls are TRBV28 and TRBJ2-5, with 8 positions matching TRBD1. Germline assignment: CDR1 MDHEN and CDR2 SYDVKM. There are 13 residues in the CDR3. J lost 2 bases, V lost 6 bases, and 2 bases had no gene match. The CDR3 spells CASRRQGQETQYF. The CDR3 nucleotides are TGTGCCAGCAGAAGACAGGGGCAAGAGACCCAGTACTTC.

The CDR3, as DNA: TGTGCCAGCAGCGGAGAAGTATGGGCCGGGGGGGAGCAGTTCTTC. Its translation is CASSGEVWAGGEQFF. The rearrangement joins TRBV9 to TRBJ2-1; 7 bases map to TRBD2. Germline CDR1 reads SGDLS; CDR2 reads YYNGEE. V shed 3 bases, J shed 10 bases, and the junction held 13 bases outside the gene matches. The CDR3 sequence is 15 residues long.

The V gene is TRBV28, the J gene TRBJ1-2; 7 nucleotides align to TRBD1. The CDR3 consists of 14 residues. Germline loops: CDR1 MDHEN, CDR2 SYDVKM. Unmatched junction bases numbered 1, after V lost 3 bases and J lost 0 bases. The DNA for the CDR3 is TGTGCCAGCAGTTTGACAGGGACTAACTATGGCTACACCTTC. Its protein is CASSLTGTNYGYTF.

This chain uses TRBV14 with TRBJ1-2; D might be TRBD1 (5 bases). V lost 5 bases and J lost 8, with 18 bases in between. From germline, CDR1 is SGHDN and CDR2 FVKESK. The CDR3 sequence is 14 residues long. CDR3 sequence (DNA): TGTGCCAGCAGCTCGCCAGGGACCGGGGGGGGCTACACCTTC. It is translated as CASSSPGTGGGYTF.

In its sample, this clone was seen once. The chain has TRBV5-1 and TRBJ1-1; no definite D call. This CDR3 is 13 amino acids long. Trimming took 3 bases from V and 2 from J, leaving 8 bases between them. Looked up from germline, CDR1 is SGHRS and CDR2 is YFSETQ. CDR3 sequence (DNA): TGCGCCAGCAGCTCGGCTCCAAACACTGAAGCTTTCTTT. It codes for CASSSAPNTEAFF.

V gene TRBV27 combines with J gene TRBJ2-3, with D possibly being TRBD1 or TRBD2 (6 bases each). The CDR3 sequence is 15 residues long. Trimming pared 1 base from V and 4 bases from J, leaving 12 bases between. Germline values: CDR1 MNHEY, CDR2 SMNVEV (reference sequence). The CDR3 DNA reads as TGTGCCAGCAGTTTATGGCGTGGGGGGCCAGATACGCAGTATTTT. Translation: CASSLWRGGPDTQYF.

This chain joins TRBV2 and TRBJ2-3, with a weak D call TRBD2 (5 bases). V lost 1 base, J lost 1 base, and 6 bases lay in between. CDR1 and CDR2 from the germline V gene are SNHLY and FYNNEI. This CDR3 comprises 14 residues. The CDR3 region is CASSEGTRTDTQYF. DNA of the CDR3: TGTGCCAGCAGTGAAGGGACTCGCACAGATACGCAGTATTTT.

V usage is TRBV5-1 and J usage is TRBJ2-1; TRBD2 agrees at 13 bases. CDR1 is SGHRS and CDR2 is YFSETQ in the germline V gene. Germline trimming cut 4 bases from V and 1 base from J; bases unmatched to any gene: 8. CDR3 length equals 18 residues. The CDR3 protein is CASSDLTSGRSSYNEQFF. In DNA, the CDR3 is TGCGCCAGCAGCGACCTGACTAGCGGGAGGAGTTCCTACAATGAGCAGTTCTTC.

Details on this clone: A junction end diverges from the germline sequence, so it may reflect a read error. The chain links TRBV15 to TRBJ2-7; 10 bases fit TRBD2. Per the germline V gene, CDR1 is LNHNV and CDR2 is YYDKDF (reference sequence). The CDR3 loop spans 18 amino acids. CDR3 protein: CATSRVASGSSVGYGQYF. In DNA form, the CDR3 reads TGTGCCACCAGCAGAGTGGCTAGCGGGAGTTCAGTTGGCTACGGGCAGTACTTC.

The CDR3 is CSVGGGESNYGYTF. Here the CDR3 DNA reads TGCAGCGTTGGGGGAGGGGAGAGTAACTATGGCTACACCTTC. The V and J genes are TRBV29-1 and TRBJ1-2, with D possibly TRBD1 on 5 matching bases. The CDR3 has 14 residues. CDR1 and CDR2 (germline): SQVTM, ANQGSEA. Trimming stripped 4 bases from V and 1 base from J, with 13 bases between.

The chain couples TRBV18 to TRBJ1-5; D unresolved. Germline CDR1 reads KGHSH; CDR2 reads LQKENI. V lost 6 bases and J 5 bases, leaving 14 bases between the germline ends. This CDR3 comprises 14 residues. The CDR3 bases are TGTGCCAGCTCGCCGGCCACGCCCGATCAGCCCCAGCATTTT. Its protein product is CASSPATPDQPQHF.

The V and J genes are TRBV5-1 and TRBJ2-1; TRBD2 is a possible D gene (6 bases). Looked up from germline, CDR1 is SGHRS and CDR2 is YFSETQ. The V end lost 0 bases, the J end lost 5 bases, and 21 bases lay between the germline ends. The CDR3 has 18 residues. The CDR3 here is CASSLVRDSLVNHNEQFF. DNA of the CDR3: TGCGCCAGCAGCTTGGTGCGGGACTCACTAGTTAACCACAATGAGCAGTTCTTC.

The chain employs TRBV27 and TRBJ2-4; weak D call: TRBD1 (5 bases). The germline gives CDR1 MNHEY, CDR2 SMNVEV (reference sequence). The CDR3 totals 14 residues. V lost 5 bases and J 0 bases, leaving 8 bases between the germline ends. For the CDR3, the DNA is TGTGCCAGCAGTGGGGCCCTAGCCAAAAACATTCAGTACTTC. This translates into CASSGALAKNIQYF.